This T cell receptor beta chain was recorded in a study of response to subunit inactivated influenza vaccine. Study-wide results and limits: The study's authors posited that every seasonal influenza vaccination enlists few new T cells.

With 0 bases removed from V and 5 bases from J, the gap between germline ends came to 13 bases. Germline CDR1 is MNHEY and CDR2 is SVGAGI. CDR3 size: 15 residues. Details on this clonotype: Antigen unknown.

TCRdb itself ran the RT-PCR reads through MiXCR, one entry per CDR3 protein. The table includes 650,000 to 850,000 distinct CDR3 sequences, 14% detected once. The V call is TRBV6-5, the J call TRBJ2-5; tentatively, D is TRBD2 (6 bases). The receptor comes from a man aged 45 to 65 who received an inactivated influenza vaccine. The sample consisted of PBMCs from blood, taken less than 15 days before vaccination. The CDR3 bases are TGTGCCAGCAGTTACTCGAGTGGGGCGGGGGAGACCCAGTACTTC. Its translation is CASSYSSGAGETQYF.